The rows below give T cell receptor beta chains drawn from one sample of a study of OX40 agonist ivuxolimab in advanced cancers. Profiled with immunoSEQ multiplex PCR; TCRdb holds only in-frame clones, not every one. The sample lists under 20,000 clones, roughly 85% seen once, with approximately 21% in the top ten. The sequencing here drew on CD4+ or CD8+ T cells sorted from blood, taken in a trial of the OX40 agonist ivuxolimab. These receptors were obtained from an adult with an advanced solid tumor such as melanoma, head and neck, liver or kidney cancer. Both conserved end residues are part of each CDR3. Each record gives: J gene, clone size, D gene, V gene, CDR3 protein, CDR3 DNA. The D gene is left open where the match is weak. Only some rows state a clone size, as once, few, many or a class for expanded clones.

>TRBJ1-1|medium-sized|TRBD1|TRBV5-1
CASSPDPGQMNTEAFF
TGCGCCAGCAGCCCGGACCCGGGACAGATGAACACTGAAGCTTTCTTT
>TRBJ2-2|-|-|TRBV4-3
CASSQEEALNTGELFF
TGCGCCAGCAGCCAAGAAGAAGCCCTTAACACCGGGGAGCTGTTTTTT
>TRBJ2-7|-|TRBD1|TRBV5-5
CASSPTGIPYEQYF
TGTGCCAGCAGCCCGACAGGGATCCCCTACGAGCAGTACTTC
>TRBJ2-2|-|TRBD1|TRBV11-2
CASTGQGGGTGELFF
TGTGCCAGCACTGGACAGGGGGGTGGTACCGGGGAGCTGTTTTTT
>TRBJ1-2|-|-|TRBV6-1
CASSEMYGSYGYTF
TGTGCCAGCAGTGAGATGTACGGATCCTATGGCTACACCTTC
>TRBJ2-2|few|TRBD1|TRBV4-2
CASSPLPDRVRGTGELFF
TGTGCCAGCAGCCCCTTACCGGACAGGGTAAGAGGCACCGGGGAGCTGTTTTTT
>TRBJ2-2|once|-|TRBV14
CASSQGTFVMAGELFF
TGTGCCAGCAGCCAAGGAACATTCGTCATGGCCGGGGAGCTGTTTTTT
>TRBJ2-7|-|TRBD1|TRBV5-1
CASSWGTGGTYEQYF
TGCGCCAGCAGCTGGGGGACAGGGGGAACCTACGAGCAGTACTTC
>TRBJ2-3|-|TRBD2|TRBV6-4
CASSDSGLEADTQYF
TGTGCCAGCAGTGACTCGGGACTAGAGGCAGATACGCAGTATTTT
>TRBJ1-1|-|-|TRBV27
CASSSDDGVHTEAFF
TGTGCCAGCAGTTCCGATGATGGGGTCCACACTGAAGCTTTCTTT
>TRBJ2-7|-|-|TRBV29-1
CSVGDGMSYEQYF
TGCAGCGTTGGGGATGGAATGTCCTACGAGCAGTACTTC
>TRBJ2-5|-|TRBD2|TRBV30
CAWSDPGGQETQYF
TGTGCCTGGAGTGATCCCGGGGGGCAAGAGACCCAGTACTTC
>TRBJ2-3|many|TRBD1|TRBV13
CASSLAAGTGWTDTQYF
TGTGCCAGCAGCTTAGCCGCCGGGACAGGGTGGACAGATACGCAGTATTTT
>TRBJ2-7|-|TRBD2|TRBV7-2
CASSPRTSGRYEQYF
TGTGCCAGCAGCCCTCGGACTAGCGGGAGGTACGAGCAGTACTTC
>TRBJ2-2|few|-|TRBV27
CASSPWTEGGELFF
TGTGCCAGCAGTCCGTGGACGGAGGGAGGGGAGCTGTTTTTT
>TRBJ2-5|-|TRBD1|TRBV5-1
CASSLEGGGTETQYF
TGCGCCAGCAGCTTGGAAGGGGGCGGTACGGAGACCCAGTACTTC
>TRBJ1-1|once|-|TRBV27
CASSIGEFGNTEAFF
TGTGCCAGCAGTATAGGGGAATTCGGGAACACTGAAGCTTTCTTT
>TRBJ2-1|-|-|TRBV7-9
CASNSDRYNEQFF
TGTGCCAGCAACAGCGACAGATACAATGAGCAGTTCTTC
>TRBJ2-1|-|TRBD2|TRBV7-8
CASSSETSGSRNEQFF
TGTGCCAGCAGCTCCGAGACTAGCGGGTCTCGTAATGAGCAGTTCTTC
>TRBJ1-1|-|-|TRBV7-9
CASSLAPDTTTEAFF
TGTGCCAGCAGCTTAGCGCCAGACACCACCACTGAAGCTTTCTTT
>TRBJ2-1|-|-|TRBV7-9
CASSLLRGGVPNEQFF
TGTGCCAGCAGCTTATTGCGGGGAGGAGTCCCCAATGAGCAGTTCTTC
>TRBJ2-6|-|-|TRBV5-6
CASSVNGGPNVLTF
TGTGCCAGCAGCGTAAACGGGGGGCCCAACGTCCTGACTTTC
>TRBJ2-4|-|-|TRBV6-5
CASSYSPEGRDIQYF
TGTGCCAGCAGTTACTCCCCGGAGGGCAGGGACATTCAGTACTTC
>TRBJ2-3|-|-|TRBV6-5
CASSSLALPDTQYF
TGTGCCAGCAGTTCCCTGGCCCTCCCAGATACGCAGTATTTT
>TRBJ2-2|-|-|TRBV9
CASSNIVAGDVGELFF
TGTGCCAGCTCCAATATCGTGGCAGGGGATGTCGGGGAGCTGTTTTTT
>TRBJ2-1|-|-|TRBV9
CASSVGDIPSEQFF
TGTGCCAGCAGCGTAGGAGACATTCCTAGTGAGCAGTTCTTC
>TRBJ2-1|-|TRBD2|TRBV9
CASSVGGLPNNEQFF
TGTGCCAGCAGCGTAGGGGGACTACCTAACAATGAGCAGTTCTTC
>TRBJ2-2|few|TRBD1|TRBV9
CASSSPGQGRKEGELFF
TGTGCCAGCAGCTCCCCCGGACAGGGCCGAAAAGAGGGGGAGCTGTTTTTT
>TRBJ2-3|-|-|TRBV6-6
CASRSSGPSTDTQYF
TGTGCCAGCAGATCGTCAGGACCTAGCACAGATACGCAGTATTTT
>TRBJ1-4|-|-|TRBV7-2
CASSLRNGGDEKLFF
TGTGCCAGCAGCTTACGAAACGGGGGGGATGAAAAACTGTTTTTT
>TRBJ2-5|-|-|TRBV14
CASSQDAGQNAQYF
TGTGCCAGCAGCCAAGATGCGGGACAGAACGCTCAGTACTTC
>TRBJ2-7|-|TRBD1|TRBV6-5
CASTAGQGYEQYF
TGTGCCAGCACCGCCGGACAGGGGTACGAGCAGTACTTC
>TRBJ2-7|-|-|TRBV7-9
CASSSSLGFLLFGEQYF
TGTGCCAGCAGCTCTAGTCTGGGGTTCCTATTGTTCGGCGAGCAGTACTTC
>TRBJ2-3|-|TRBD2|TRBV7-2
CASSLAVAGEVTDTQYF
TGTGCCAGCAGCTTAGCAGTAGCGGGAGAGGTCACAGATACGCAGTATTTT
>TRBJ2-1|-|-|TRBV4-2
CASSPRIEQGEVNEQFF
TGTGCCAGCAGCCCAAGAATCGAGCAGGGCGAAGTCAATGAGCAGTTCTTC
>TRBJ2-5|-|-|TRBV5-1
CASRQQETQYF
TGCGCCAGCAGGCAACAAGAGACCCAGTACTTC
>TRBJ2-7|once|TRBD1|TRBV29-1
CSAGTGNNEQYF
TGCAGCGCAGGGACAGGGAACAACGAGCAGTACTTC
>TRBJ2-1|-|-|TRBV18
CASSPPEGVSEFF
TGTGCCAGCTCACCACCGGAGGGGGTTTCAGAGTTCTTC
>TRBJ2-7|-|TRBD1|TRBV2
CASSPGTGYEQYF
TGTGCCAGCAGTCCAGGGACAGGGTACGAGCAGTACTTC
>TRBJ1-5|-|-|TRBV7-9
CASSLGGLSGQPQHF
TGTGCCAGCAGCTTGGGCGGCCTTAGTGGTCAGCCCCAGCATTTT
>TRBJ2-1|-|TRBD2|TRBV28
CASSFAQTSGFNEQFF
TGTGCCAGCAGTTTTGCCCAGACTAGCGGTTTTAATGAGCAGTTCTTC
>TRBJ2-1|-|TRBD2|TRBV7-9
CASSVPGGGPNNEQFF
TGTGCCAGCAGCGTCCCGGGCGGGGGGCCAAACAATGAGCAGTTCTTC
>TRBJ2-7|few|-|TRBV4-2
CASSQVSAPGAYEQYF
TGTGCCAGCAGCCAAGTGAGTGCCCCGGGGGCCTACGAGCAGTACTTC
>TRBJ2-7|-|-|TRBV7-9
CASSDGGPRDEQYF
TGTGCCAGCAGCGATGGGGGCCCGAGGGACGAGCAGTACTTC
>TRBJ2-7|few|-|TRBV4-3
CASSPGTGAYEQYF
TGCGCCAGCAGCCCTGGGACGGGAGCCTACGAGCAGTACTTC
>TRBJ2-7|-|-|TRBV6-6
CASSYYTGPYEQYF
TGTGCCAGCAGTTATTATACTGGACCCTACGAGCAGTACTTC
>TRBJ1-5|once|-|TRBV5-5
CASSSSGNSNQPQHF
TGTGCCAGCAGCTCTAGCGGCAATAGCAATCAGCCCCAGCATTTT
>TRBJ2-1|-|TRBD1|TRBV9
CASSKDRVLEQFF
TGTGCCAGCAGCAAGGACAGGGTTTTGGAGCAGTTCTTC
>TRBJ2-7|-|TRBD2|TRBV7-2
CASSLAAGVYEQYF
TGTGCCAGCAGCTTAGCGGCGGGAGTCTACGAGCAGTACTTC